The 5 T cell receptor beta chains below all came from one sample that was sequenced in a study of CD8+CD57+ T cells in acquired aplastic anemia. All sequencing subjects had displayed CD8+CD57+ cell expansion on flow cytometry. The TCR beta profiling, which covered VDJ combination and CDR3 sequence, was carried out using genomic DNA as the template. Each CDR3 protein is one row after TCRdb ran MiXCR on the reads. The repertoire has roughly 160,000 distinct CDR3 sequences, around 48% of them found once; the top ten carry approximately 3%. The sequencing input was sorted CD4+, CD8+, or CD8+CD57+ T cells (not recorded which) from PBMCs. The receptor set was obtained from a human donor with aplastic anemia.

This clonotype was seen just once. The rearrangement uses TRBV24-1 and TRBJ1-5, with unresolved D. V lost 3 bases and J 7 bases, leaving 15 bases between the germline ends. The germline V gene encodes CDR1 KGHDR and CDR2 SFDVKD. CDR3 size: 15 residues. The CDR3 coding sequence is TGTGCCACCAGTGATCCTAAGGGCTCTGGGCAGCCCCAGCATTTT. It encodes CATSDPKGSGQPQHF.

The chain has TRBV9 and TRBJ1-6; D is undetermined. V gave up 0 bases and J gave up 9 bases, with 7 bases separating them. Germline V lookup: CDR1 SGDLS, CDR2 YYNGEE. The CDR3 covers 13 residues. CDR3 nucleotide sequence: TGTGCCAGCAGCGTAGAAGAGTTTTCACCCCTCCACTTT. The encoded protein is CASSVEEFSPLHF.

The V and J genes are TRBV15 and TRBJ1-1, with unresolved D. Trimming took off 10 bases at V and 2 bases at J, with 17 bases between the two ends. The CDR3 is 14 residues long. Germline CDR1 and CDR2: LNHNV and YYDKDF (reference sequence). The CDR3 sequence is CASSINRANTEAFF. The CDR3 DNA reads TGTGCCAGTAGTATTAACAGAGCAAACACTGAAGCTTTCTTT.

The chain uses TRBV7-9 and TRBJ1-2, with D maybe TRBD1 (5 bases). The CDR3 has 12 amino acids. Looked up from germline, CDR1 is SEHNR and CDR2 is FQNEAQ (reference sequence). Trimming removed 10 bases from V and 3 bases from J, with 12 bases in between. CDR3 sequence: CATWEGYYGYTF. The CDR3 nucleotides are TGTGCCACCTGGGAGGGGTACTATGGCTACACCTTC.

The CDR3 protein is CASSDSMRGETQYF. In DNA, the CDR3 is TGTGCCAGCAGTGACTCGATGAGGGGAGAGACCCAGTACTTC. The rearrangement uses TRBV2 and TRBJ2-5; the D call may be TRBD1 or TRBD2 (5 bases each). Per germline, CDR1 SNHLY and CDR2 FYNNEI. This CDR3 has 14 amino acids. V was shortened by 3 bases and J by 4 bases, with 12 bases between the two germline ends.